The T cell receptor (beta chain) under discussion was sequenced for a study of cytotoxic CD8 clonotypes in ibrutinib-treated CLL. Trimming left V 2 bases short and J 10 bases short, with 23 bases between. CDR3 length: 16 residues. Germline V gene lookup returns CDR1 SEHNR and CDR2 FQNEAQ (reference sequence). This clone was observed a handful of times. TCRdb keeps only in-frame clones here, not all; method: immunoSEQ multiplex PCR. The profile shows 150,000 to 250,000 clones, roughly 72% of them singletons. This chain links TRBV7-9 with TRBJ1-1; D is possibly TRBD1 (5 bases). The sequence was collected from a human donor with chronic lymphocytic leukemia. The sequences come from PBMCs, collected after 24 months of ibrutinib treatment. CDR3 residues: CASSLLGVSDSIGAFF. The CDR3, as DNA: TGTGCCAGCAGCTTATTAGGGGTTTCCGACAGCATCGGAGCTTTCTTT.